Listed below are T cell receptor beta chains from one sample, sequenced in a study of blood T cell repertoires in COVID-19. Some clones are missing from TCRdb's copy, which holds only in-frame ones; the method was immunoSEQ multiplex PCR. The sample consists of under 300,000 clones, approximately 80% of them appearing once. The sequenced sample consisted of peripheral blood. The receptors originated from a woman of 80 years or more with active or convalescent COVID-19. The CDR3 runs from the conserved cysteine through the conserved F or W. Clone size is stated in some rows and not others, as once, few, many or a class when expanded.

.	TRBJ1-2	TRBV3-1/TRBV3-2	CASSQVPGRNYGYTF
.	TRBJ2-3	TRBV6-5	CASTYGEATDTQYF
.	TRBJ1-3	TRBV7-9	CASTLGGFSGNTIYF
.	TRBJ1-2	TRBV24-1	CATSDSGDGYTF
.	TRBJ1-1	TRBV19	CASSPGTVNTEAFF
.	TRBJ1-2	TRBV6-2/TRBV6-3	CASSYSRNYGYTF
.	TRBJ2-7	TRBV5-1	CASSVAGTGGTEQYF
.	TRBJ2-2	TRBV6-1	CASSEVSGDSTGELFF
.	TRBJ2-7	TRBV15	CATSLRSEYEQYF
.	TRBJ1-1	TRBV5-4	CASSSDLVNTEAFF
.	TRBJ2-5	TRBV6-5	CASMDYGVGETQYF
once	TRBJ2-2	TRBV6-1	CASSETGLWTGELFF
.	TRBJ2-3	TRBV7-9	CASSALGFDRATDTQYF
.	TRBJ2-1	TRBV5-1	CASQSGGAYNEQFF
.	TRBJ1-4	TRBV5-4	CASRTAVNEKLFF
.	TRBJ2-3	TRBV6-2/TRBV6-3	CASSWGLYGHTQYF
.	TRBJ1-2	TRBV3-1/TRBV3-2	CASSNIYGYTF
.	TRBJ1-6	TRBV2	CASILDREIYNSPLHF
.	TRBJ1-2	TRBV18	CASSPSDRGDYGYTF
.	TRBJ1-1	TRBV5-1	CASSLTRTVNTEAFF
few	TRBJ1-5	TRBV28	CASSPNDRGNQPQHF
.	TRBJ1-2	TRBV3-1/TRBV3-2	CASSQAWSSREGYTF
.	TRBJ1-2	TRBV11-2	CASSLASTGAGYTF
.	TRBJ2-2	TRBV5-8	CASSLAGVYTGELFF
.	TRBJ2-7	TRBV27	CASRGTGTSYEQYF
.	TRBJ1-2	TRBV30	CAWRQGSNYGYTF
once	TRBJ2-1	TRBV30	CAWEGALNNEQFF
.	TRBJ2-1	TRBV5-1	CASSLVVRTYNEQFF
.	TRBJ1-1	TRBV3-1/TRBV3-2	CASSHTWASEAFF
few	TRBJ1-6	TRBV28	CASTGQNNSPLHF
.	TRBJ2-2	TRBV29-1	CSVSRGTELFF
once	TRBJ1-4	TRBV6-1	CASSEVRGATNEKLFF
.	TRBJ2-1	TRBV5-1	CASSARIAGGLYNEQFF
once	TRBJ2-5	TRBV7-8	CASSPRVETQYF
.	TRBJ2-7	TRBV2	CASSEESGFYEQYF
.	TRBJ2-4	TRBV21-1	CASPPLGTSGKLAKNIQYF
.	TRBJ2-7	TRBV3-1/TRBV3-2	CASSQEGGSYEQYF
.	TRBJ2-7	TRBV5-1	CASSSLPPGQTPYEQYF
few	TRBJ1-2	TRBV18	CASSPPSGIYYGYTF
.	TRBJ2-3	TRBV28	CASSFPGSTDTQYF